There are many counts of the clone carrying this TCR beta chain. No antigen is known for it. Attachment of unique molecular identifiers was made to individual cDNA molecules. MiXCR, applied by TCRdb to the 5' RACE reads, yields one record per CDR3 protein. The repertoire holds almost 65,000 distinct CDR3 sequences, with 4% to 5.5% as singletons. The sample belongs to a study of early T cells in non-severe SARS-CoV-2 infection. For the study at large: Chains were not paired, and sequencing was done on bulk RNA from unsorted whole blood. The study, taken as a whole, reports: Anti-spike CD8 responses were favored in VDJdb matching, and private and CD4 specificities were missed.

Germline-derived CDR1 and CDR2 are DFQATT and SNEGSKA (reference sequence). This CDR3 is built from 14 residues. Trimming pared 0 bases from V and 10 bases from J, leaving 13 bases between. This clonotype was sampled from an adult who was a healthcare worker with PCR-confirmed SARS-CoV-2 infection or an uninfected control (not recorded which). Sequenced input: whole blood. The V and J genes are TRBV20-1 and TRBJ1-6; D not certain. The CDR3 DNA is TGCAGTGCTAGAGATCTGGTACCGACCTCACCCCTCCACTTT. This gives the protein CSARDLVPTSPLHF.